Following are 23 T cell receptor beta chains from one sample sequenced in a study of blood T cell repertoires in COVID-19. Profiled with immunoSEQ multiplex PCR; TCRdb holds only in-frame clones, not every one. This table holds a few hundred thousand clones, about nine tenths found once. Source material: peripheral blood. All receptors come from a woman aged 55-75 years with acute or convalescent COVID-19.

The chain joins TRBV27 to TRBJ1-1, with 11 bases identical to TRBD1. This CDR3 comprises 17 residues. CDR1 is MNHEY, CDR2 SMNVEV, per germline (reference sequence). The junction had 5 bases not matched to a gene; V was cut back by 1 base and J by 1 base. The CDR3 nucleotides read TGTGCCAGCAGTTTATTGGGGACAGGGGGTACGAACACTGAAGCTTTCTTT. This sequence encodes CASSLLGTGGTNTEAFF.

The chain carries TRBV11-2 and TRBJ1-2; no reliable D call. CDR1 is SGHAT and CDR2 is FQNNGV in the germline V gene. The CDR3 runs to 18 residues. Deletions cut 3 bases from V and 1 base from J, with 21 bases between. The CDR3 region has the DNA TGTGCCAGCAGCTTGGGTGGAGGATGGACTGTCTTTAACTATGGCTACACCTTC. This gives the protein CASSLGGGWTVFNYGYTF.

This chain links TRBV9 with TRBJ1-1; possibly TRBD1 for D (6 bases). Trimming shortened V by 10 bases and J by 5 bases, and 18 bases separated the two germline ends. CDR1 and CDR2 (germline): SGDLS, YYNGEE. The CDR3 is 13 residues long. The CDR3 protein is CASGTLGGTEAFF. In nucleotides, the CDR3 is TGTGCCTCCGGGACGCTAGGGGGAACTGAAGCTTTCTTT.

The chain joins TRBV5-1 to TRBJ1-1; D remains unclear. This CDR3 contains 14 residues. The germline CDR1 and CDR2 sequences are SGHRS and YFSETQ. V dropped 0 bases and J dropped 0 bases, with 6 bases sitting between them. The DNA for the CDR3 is TGCGCCAGCAGCTTGGGGCGGGTGAACACTGAAGCTTTCTTT. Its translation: CASSLGRVNTEAFF.

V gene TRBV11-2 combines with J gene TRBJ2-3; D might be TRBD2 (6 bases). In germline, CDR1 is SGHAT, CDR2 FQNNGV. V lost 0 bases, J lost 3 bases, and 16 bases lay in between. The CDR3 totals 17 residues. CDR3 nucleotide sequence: TGTGCCAGCAGCTTAGATCAGGGACTCCGTTATACAGATACGCAGTATTTT. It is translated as CASSLDQGLRYTDTQYF.

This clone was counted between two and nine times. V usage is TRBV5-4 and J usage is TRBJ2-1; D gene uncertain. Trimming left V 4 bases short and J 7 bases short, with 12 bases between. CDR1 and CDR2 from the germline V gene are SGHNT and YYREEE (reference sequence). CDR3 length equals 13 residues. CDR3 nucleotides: TGTGCCAGCAGCAGCTCCGAGATAAATGAGCAGTTCTTC. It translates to CASSSSEINEQFF.

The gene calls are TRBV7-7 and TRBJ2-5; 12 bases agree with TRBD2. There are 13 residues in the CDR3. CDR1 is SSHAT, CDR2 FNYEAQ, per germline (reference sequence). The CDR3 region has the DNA TGTGCTAGCGGACTAGCGGGACTGGAGACCCAGTACTTC. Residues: CASGLAGLETQYF.

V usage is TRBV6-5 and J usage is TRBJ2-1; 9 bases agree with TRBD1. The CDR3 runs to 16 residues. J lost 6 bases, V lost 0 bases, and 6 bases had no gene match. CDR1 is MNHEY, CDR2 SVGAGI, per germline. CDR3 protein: CASSYSGTGRFNEQFF. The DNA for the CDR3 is TGTGCCAGCAGTTACTCCGGGACAGGGCGTTTCAATGAGCAGTTCTTC.

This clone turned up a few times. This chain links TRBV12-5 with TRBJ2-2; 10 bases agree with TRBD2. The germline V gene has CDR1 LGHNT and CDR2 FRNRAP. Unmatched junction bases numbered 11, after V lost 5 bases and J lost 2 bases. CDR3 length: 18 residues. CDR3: CASGPAPGLAINTGELFF. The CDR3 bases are TGTGCTAGTGGTCCCGCCCCGGGACTAGCGATTAACACCGGGGAGCTGTTTTTT.

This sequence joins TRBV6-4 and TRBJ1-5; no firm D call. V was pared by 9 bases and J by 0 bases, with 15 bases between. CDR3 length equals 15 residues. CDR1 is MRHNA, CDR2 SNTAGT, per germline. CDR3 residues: CARSERAFSNQPQHF. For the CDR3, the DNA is TGTGCCAGGTCGGAGAGGGCCTTTAGCAATCAGCCCCAGCATTTT.

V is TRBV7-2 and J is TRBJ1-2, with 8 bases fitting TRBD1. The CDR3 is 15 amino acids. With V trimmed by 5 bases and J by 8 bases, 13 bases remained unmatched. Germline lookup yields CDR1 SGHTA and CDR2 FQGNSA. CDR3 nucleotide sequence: TGTGCCAGCAGCAATCAGGGGGCGATTGGTGGGGGCTACACCTTC. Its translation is CASSNQGAIGGGYTF.

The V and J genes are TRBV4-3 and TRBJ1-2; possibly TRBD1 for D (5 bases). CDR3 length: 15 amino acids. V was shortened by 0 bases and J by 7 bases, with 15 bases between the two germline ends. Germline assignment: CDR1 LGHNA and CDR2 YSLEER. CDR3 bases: TGCGCCAGCAGCCAAGAGGCGGTCGGGGGGATTGGCTACACCTTC. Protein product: CASSQEAVGGIGYTF.

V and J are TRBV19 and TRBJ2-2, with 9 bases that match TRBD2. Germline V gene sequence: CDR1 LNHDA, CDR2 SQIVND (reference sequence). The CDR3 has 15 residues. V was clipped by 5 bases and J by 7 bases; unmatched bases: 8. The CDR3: CASSAGLAPDGELFF. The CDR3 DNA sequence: TGTGCCAGTAGTGCAGGACTAGCGCCCGACGGGGAGCTGTTTTTT.

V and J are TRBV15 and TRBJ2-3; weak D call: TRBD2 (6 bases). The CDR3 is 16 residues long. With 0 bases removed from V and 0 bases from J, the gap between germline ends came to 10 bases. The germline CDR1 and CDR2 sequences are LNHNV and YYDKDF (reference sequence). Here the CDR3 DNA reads TGTGCCACCAGCAGAGACCCGGGGACTAGCACAGATACGCAGTATTTT. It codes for CATSRDPGTSTDTQYF.

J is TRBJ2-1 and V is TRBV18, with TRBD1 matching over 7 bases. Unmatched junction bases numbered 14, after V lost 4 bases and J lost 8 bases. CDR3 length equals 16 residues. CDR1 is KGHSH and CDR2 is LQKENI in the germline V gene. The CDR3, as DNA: TGTGCCAGCTCACGAGGGGGCACCAATTTAATGGATGAGCAGTTCTTC. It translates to CASSRGGTNLMDEQFF.

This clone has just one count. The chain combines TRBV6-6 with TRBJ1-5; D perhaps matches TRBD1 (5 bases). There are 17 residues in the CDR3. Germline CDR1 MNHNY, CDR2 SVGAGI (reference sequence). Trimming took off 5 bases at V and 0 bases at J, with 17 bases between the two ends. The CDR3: CASSQQAPAYSNQPQHF. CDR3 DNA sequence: TGTGCCAGCAGTCAACAGGCCCCCGCCTATAGCAATCAGCCCCAGCATTTT.

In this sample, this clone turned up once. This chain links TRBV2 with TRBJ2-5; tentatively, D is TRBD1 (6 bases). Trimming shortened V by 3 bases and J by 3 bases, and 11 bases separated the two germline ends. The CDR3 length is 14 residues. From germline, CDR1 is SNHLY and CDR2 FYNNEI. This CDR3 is CASSEPQGKETQYF. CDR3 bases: TGTGCCAGCAGTGAGCCCCAGGGGAAAGAGACCCAGTACTTC.

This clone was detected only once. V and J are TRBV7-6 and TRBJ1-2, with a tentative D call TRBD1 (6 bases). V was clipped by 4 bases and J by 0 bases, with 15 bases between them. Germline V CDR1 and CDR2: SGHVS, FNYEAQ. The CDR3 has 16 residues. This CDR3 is CASSSYGTRANYGYTF. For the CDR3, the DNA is TGTGCCAGCAGCTCCTACGGGACACGAGCTAACTATGGCTACACCTTC. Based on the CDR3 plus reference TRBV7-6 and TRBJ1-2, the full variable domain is GAGVSQSPRYKVTKRGQDVALRCDPISGHVSLYWYRQALGQGPEFLTYFNYEAQQDKSGLPNDRFSAERPEGSISTLTIQRTEQRDSAMYRCASSSYGTRANYGYTFGSGTRLTVV.

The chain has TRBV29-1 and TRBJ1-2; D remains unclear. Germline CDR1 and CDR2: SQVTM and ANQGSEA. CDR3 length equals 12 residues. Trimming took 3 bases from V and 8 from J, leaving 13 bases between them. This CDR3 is CSVEGVPNGYTF. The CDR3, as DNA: TGCAGCGTTGAGGGCGTTCCGAACGGCTACACCTTC.

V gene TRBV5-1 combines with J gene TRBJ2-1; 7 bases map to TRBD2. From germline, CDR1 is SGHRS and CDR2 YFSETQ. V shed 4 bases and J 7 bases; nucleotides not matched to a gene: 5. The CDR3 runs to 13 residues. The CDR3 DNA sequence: TGCGCCAGCAGCGTCGGGACTACAAATGAGCAGTTCTTC. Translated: CASSVGTTNEQFF.

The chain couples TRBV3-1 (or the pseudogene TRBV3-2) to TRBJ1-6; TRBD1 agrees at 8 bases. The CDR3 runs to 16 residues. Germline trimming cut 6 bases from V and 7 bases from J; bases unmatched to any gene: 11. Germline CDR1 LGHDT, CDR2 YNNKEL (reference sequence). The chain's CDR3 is CASSPEGGTGNSPLHF. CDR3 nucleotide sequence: TGTGCCAGCAGTCCTGAAGGGGGGACAGGCAATTCACCCCTCCACTTT.

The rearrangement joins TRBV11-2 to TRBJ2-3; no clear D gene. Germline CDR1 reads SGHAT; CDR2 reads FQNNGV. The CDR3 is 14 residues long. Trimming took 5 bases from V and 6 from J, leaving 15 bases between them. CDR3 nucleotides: TGTGCCAGCAGCCCCTCCCAACTGCGGGATACGCAGTATTTT. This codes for CASSPSQLRDTQYF.

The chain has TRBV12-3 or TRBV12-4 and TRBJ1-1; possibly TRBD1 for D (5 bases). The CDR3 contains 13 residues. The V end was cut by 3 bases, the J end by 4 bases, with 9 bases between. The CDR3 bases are TGTGCCAGCAGTTTTAAGGGGCGCACTGAAGCTTTCTTT. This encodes CASSFKGRTEAFF.